Presented here are 2 T cell receptor beta chains from one specimen sequenced in a study of blood T cells in healthy people across ages. Alongside a J-beta primer mix, a sample-barcoded 5' primer served in a second PCR lasting about 7 to 12 cycles. MiXCR was run by TCRdb on the 5' RACE reads, yielding one entry per CDR3 protein. The table has about 760,000 distinct CDR3 sequences, roughly 25% seen once. These data also featured in a second study, about T cells of mothers and their children.

Input material: blood. The receptors come from a boy under 18 in good health.

J is TRBJ2-1 and V is TRBV3-1; 7 nucleotides align to TRBD1. The V gene's germline CDR1 is LGHDT and CDR2 YNNKEL (reference sequence). J gave up 9 bases and V 0 bases, and 8 bases lay outside the gene matches. The CDR3 is made up of 15 amino acids. CDR3 DNA sequence: TGTGCCAGCAGCCAAGATTTACGAGGGGGCGGTGAGCAGTTCTTC. Translated: CASSQDLRGGGEQFF.

The rearrangement links TRBV7-6 to TRBJ1-1; perhaps TRBD1 as D (6 bases). Germline loops: CDR1 SGHVS, CDR2 FNYEAQ. This CDR3 has 13 amino acids. Between the trimmed V and J ends, which lost 5 bases and 11 bases, there was a span of 18 bases. CDR3 in DNA: TGTGCCAGCAGCCTTGAGCAGCAGGGGAGGGCTTTCTTT. It specifies CASSLEQQGRAFF.